This TCR beta chain was documented in a study of T cells in tuberculosis (dated by TCRdb to the late 2010s). A note on the overall study: The study combined CD1B tetramers and high-throughput TCR immunosequencing to characterize T cells specific for the mycobacterial lipid antigen glucose monomycolate (GMM). Study-wide findings and limitations: The stringent sort gate may have missed T cells binding the CD1B-GMM tetramer with low affinity.

TCR-alpha and TCR-beta chains were sequenced unpaired, so chain pairing information was not available. TCR libraries were generated with the immunoSEQ multiplex PCR assay, using TCR-beta and/or TCR-alpha/delta assays for each sample. Amplified TCR libraries were sequenced on the Illumina high-throughput platform. The paper's data handling went like this. Clustering and dimensionality reduction were performed using pairwise TCRdist distances among GMM-specific receptors from ex vivo sorted or in vitro expanded T cells. Sequence motifs defined by gene usage and CDR3 content were checked for enrichment by comparing tetramer-positive and tetramer-negative populations. TCRdb re-hosts the immuneACCESS table, in-frame sequences only. Its copies lack some clones; in the studies checked, an unresolved V gene accounts for under half of them, and the cause for the rest is not known. V and J calls and clone size are copied from that table; D and trimming were computed from the DNA. This sample holds 70,000 to 95,000 clones; about nine tenths were observed only once. The top ten clonotypes cover around 1.8% of the sample.

After being thawed and rested overnight, PBMC were stained with GMM-loaded CD1B tetramer, a Live/Dead dye and anti-CD3, and were then sorted on a FACS Aria II. The CD1B tetramers were loaded with C32 glucose monomycolate that had been purified from Rhodococcus equi. Before cryopreservation, the PBMC used for tetramer sorting had been depleted of CD14-expressing monocytes for a separate study. From each donor, about 100,000 tetramer-negative cells were sorted and analyzed together with the tetramer-positive cells. Antigen-specific T cells were sorted from a handful of healthy South African adults using GMM-loaded CD1B tetramers. Reading the germline V gene gives CDR1 SQVTM and CDR2 ANQGSEA. Counted from cysteine to phenylalanine, this CDR3 has 14 amino acids. Solely the CDR3 DNA is kept, with 42 bases framed from the first base. Ends trimmed: V by 6 bases, J by 0 bases; bases unmatched to a gene: 3.

Note on this clone: Per-base quality was not reported, and no clone a single base away is much larger than it.

The clonotype originates from an adult woman with latent tuberculosis. Sequenced input: CD1b-GMM tetramer-negative cells sorted from PBMCs. The cell subset or site label corresponds to: T cells not binding CD1B-GMM tetramer, sorted from same donor. The receptor chain draws on TRBV29-1 and TRBJ1-1; TRBD1 lines up with 11 middle nucleotides. The DNA sequence is TGCAGCGTGGGACAGGGGGTGATGAACACTGAAGCTTTCTTT. Its protein is CSVGQGVMNTEAFF.